The clone carrying this TCR beta chain was seen repeatedly, ten times or more. What it binds is unknown. A single base separates this from a much larger clone, so it may be a read error. The sample belongs to a study of breast tumors, draining lymph nodes, adjacent tissues. Study-wide points: Data only fit, rather than demonstrated, lymph node origin of most tumor T cells. The data were judged consistent with most tumor T cells coming from lymph node and expanding in tumor. Tumor repertoires ranked between lymph nodes and nontumor tissue in diversity, with V and J gene preferences. Compared with basal-like, luminal-like tumors shared significantly more repertoire with nontumor tissue.

The CDR3 spans 15 residues. V was clipped by 5 bases and J by 8 bases, with 21 bases between them. Germline values: CDR1 MNHNY, CDR2 SVGAGI (reference sequence). TCRdb re-called the multiplex PCR reads through MiXCR, storing one row per CDR3 protein. The sample has about 31,000 distinct CDR3 sequences, under 80% seen once. The receptor was derived from a female donor with breast cancer. Some clones in this sample may be carry-over from other donors' samples. V is TRBV6-6 and J is TRBJ1-2, with D possibly being TRBD1 (6 bases). The source material was breast tumor tissue. The CDR3 sequence is CASSRNRDRPGGYTF. CDR3 DNA: TGTGCCAGCAGTCGAAACCGTGACAGGCCGGGGGGCTACACCTTC.